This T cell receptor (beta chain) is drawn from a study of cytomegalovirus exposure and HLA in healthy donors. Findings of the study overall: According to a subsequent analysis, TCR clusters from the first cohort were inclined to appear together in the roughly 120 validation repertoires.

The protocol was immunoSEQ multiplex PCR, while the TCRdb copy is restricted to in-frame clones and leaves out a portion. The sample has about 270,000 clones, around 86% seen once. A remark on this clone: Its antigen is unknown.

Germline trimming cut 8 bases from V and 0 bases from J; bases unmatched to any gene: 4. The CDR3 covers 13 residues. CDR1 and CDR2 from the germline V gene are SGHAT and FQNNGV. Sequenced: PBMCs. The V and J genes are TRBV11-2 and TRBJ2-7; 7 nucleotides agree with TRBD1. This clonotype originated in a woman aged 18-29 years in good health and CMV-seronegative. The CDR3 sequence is CASRGTDSYEQYF. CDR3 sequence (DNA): TGTGCCAGCCGAGGGACAGACTCCTACGAGCAGTACTTC.